The clone carrying this TCR beta chain appeared a single time. Its antigen is as yet unknown. Use of 60 Vbeta and 13 Jbeta primers characterized the PCR. The method was immunoSEQ multiplex PCR; TCRdb's version includes in-frame clones alone and lacks a portion of them. The sample consists of some 120,000 clones, around three quarters of them appearing once. The CDR3 contains 16 residues. Unmatched junction bases numbered 5, after V lost 0 bases and J lost 4 bases. Looked up from germline, CDR1 is LNHDA and CDR2 is SQIVND (reference sequence). This sample stems from a study of cytomegalovirus exposure and HLA in healthy donors. Study-wide findings and caveats: Both high specificity and high sensitivity reportedly marked the classifier's diagnosis of cytomegalovirus status.

This chain uses TRBV19 with TRBJ1-5; 8 nucleotides agree with TRBD1. The TCR was taken from a young man in good health and CMV-seropositive. The sequenced sample consisted of PBMCs. CDR3 residues: CASSIDPRGRNQPQHF. CDR3 nucleotide sequence: TGTGCCAGTAGTATAGATCCCAGGGGGCGGAATCAGCCCCAGCATTTT.